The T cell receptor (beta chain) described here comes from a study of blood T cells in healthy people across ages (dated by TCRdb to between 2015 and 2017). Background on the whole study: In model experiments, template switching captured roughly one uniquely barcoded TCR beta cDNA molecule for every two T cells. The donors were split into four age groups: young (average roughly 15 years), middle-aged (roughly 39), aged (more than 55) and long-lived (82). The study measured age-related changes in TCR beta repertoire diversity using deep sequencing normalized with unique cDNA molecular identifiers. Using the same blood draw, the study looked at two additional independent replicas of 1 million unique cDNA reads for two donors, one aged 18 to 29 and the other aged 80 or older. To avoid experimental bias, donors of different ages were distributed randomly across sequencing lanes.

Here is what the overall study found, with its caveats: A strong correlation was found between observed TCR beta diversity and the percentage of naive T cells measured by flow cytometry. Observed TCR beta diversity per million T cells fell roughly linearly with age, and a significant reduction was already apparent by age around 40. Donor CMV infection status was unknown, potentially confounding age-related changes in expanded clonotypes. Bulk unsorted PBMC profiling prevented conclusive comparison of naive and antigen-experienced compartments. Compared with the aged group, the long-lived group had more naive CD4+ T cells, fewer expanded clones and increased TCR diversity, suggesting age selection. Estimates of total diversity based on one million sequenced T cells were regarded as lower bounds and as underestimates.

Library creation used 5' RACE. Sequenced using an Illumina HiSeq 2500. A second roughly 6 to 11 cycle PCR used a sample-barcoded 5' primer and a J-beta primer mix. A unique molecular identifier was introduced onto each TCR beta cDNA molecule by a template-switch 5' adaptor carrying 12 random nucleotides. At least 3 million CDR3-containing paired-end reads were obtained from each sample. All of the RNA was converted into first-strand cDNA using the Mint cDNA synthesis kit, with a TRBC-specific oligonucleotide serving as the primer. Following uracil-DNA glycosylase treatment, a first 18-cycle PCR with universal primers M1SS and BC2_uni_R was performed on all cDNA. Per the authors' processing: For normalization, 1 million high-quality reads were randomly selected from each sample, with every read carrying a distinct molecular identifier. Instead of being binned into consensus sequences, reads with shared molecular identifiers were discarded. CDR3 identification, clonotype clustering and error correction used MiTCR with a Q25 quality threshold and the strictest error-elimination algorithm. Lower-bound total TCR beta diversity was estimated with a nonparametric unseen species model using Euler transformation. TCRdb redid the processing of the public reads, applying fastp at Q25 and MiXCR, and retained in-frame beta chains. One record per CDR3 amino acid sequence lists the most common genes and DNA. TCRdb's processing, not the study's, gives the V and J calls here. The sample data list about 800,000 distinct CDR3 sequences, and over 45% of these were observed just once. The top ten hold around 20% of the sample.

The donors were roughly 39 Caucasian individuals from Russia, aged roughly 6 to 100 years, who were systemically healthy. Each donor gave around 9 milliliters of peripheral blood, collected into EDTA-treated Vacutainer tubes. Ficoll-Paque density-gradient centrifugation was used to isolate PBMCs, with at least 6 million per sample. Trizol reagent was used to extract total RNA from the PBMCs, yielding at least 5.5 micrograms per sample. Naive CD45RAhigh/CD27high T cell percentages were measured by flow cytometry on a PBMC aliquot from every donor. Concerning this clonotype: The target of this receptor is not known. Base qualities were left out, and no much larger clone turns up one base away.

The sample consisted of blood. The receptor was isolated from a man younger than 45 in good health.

The CDR3 corresponds to CSAQGGTSYNEQFF. DNA sequence: TGCAGTGCTCAAGGCGGGACCTCCTACAATGAGCAGTTCTTC. The rearranged chain carries TRBV20-1 and TRBJ2-1, and perhaps TRBD2 as D gene, on 6 matching bases. The germline V gene (reference sequence) sets CDR1 to DFQATT and CDR2 to SNEGSKA. The CDR3 runs 14 amino acids, cysteine and phenylalanine included. The retained sequence is limited to the CDR3, 42 bases, with the frame set at the first base. The V and J ends are trimmed by 5 bases and 0 bases, leaving 11 bases between them.